The 26 T cell receptor beta chains below come from one sample, sequenced in a study of CD8 T cells in Susac syndrome. An input of roughly 0.45 to 1 ug of RNA was subjected to reverse transcription using random hexamers. TCRdb recomputed calls from the immunoSEQ multiplex PCR reads with MiXCR, one row per CDR3 protein. The sample has about 300,000 distinct CDR3 sequences, roughly 85% seen once. Sequenced input: CD8+ T cells from PBMCs. Receptors were obtained from a human donor with multiple sclerosis.

This sequence joins TRBV6-5 and TRBJ1-1; D is perhaps TRBD1 (6 bases). This CDR3 contains 14 residues. V was shortened by 5 bases and J by 4 bases, with 14 bases between the two germline ends. Germline CDR1 is MNHEY and CDR2 is SVGAGI. The CDR3, as DNA: TGTGCCAGCAGTCGTTCAGGGGAAATCACTGAAGCTTTCTTT. Its translation is CASSRSGEITEAFF.

The chain recombines TRBV9 with TRBJ2-7, with TRBD2 identical over 11 bases. Trimming at V came to 3 bases and at J to 2 bases, leaving 7 bases not matched to a gene. Germline V CDR1 and CDR2: SGDLS, YYNGEE. The CDR3 covers 16 residues. For the CDR3, the DNA is TGTGCCAGCAGCGCAGCCGGGACTAGCGGCGCCTACGAGCAGTACTTC. It yields the protein CASSAAGTSGAYEQYF.

The rearrangement joins TRBV30 to TRBJ1-5; tentatively, D is TRBD1 (6 bases). V gave up 5 bases and J gave up 6 bases, with 14 bases separating them. The CDR3 loop spans 13 amino acids. Germline loops: CDR1 GTSNPN, CDR2 SVGIG (reference sequence). CDR3 DNA: TGTGCCTGGCGAACAGGGACGGGTCAGCCCCAGCATTTT. Residues: CAWRTGTGQPQHF.

The chain uses TRBV6-6 and TRBJ2-1; possibly TRBD2 for D (5 bases). The CDR3 has 15 amino acids. V was clipped by 2 bases and J by 3 bases, with 11 bases between them. CDR1 MNHNY and CDR2 SVGAGI come from the germline V gene (reference sequence). The CDR3, as DNA: TGTGCCAGCAGTTACCCGGGATCCCTCTACAATGAGCAGTTCTTC. Translation: CASSYPGSLYNEQFF.

The chain recombines TRBV27 with TRBJ2-7, with unresolved D. The ends were cut back, 4 bases at V and 5 bases at J, with 15 bases in the middle. The CDR3 is made up of 14 amino acids. CDR1 is MNHEY, CDR2 SMNVEV, per germline (reference sequence). The CDR3 region has the DNA TGTGCCAGCAGTTCAACAACTTTCGGGCACGAGCAGTACTTC. Translating it yields CASSSTTFGHEQYF.

The chain couples TRBV24-1 to TRBJ2-5; TRBD2 aligns across 13 bases. Germline loops: CDR1 KGHDR, CDR2 SFDVKD. The J segment lost 4 bases and the V segment lost 0 bases, leaving 13 bases of the junction unmatched. This CDR3 is 20 amino acids long. The CDR3: CATSDLRQTTSGRAGETQYF. DNA of the CDR3: TGTGCCACCAGTGATTTGCGACAGACTACTAGCGGGAGGGCCGGAGAGACCCAGTACTTC.

The sample holds a few counts of this clonotype. This chain joins TRBV5-8 and TRBJ1-2, with no clear D. The germline V gene encodes CDR1 SGHTS and CDR2 YDEGEE. This CDR3 region has 15 residues. V was shortened by 1 base and J by 4 bases, with 14 bases between the two germline ends. CDR3 residues: CASSLIQEGIYGYTF. The CDR3 bases are TGTGCCAGCAGCTTGATCCAGGAAGGGATCTATGGCTACACCTTC.

J is TRBJ2-1 and V is TRBV7-9, with D tentatively TRBD2 (6 bases). The germline gives CDR1 SEHNR, CDR2 FQNEAQ (reference sequence). This CDR3 spans 15 amino acids. V gave up 7 bases and J gave up 0 bases, with 13 bases separating them. CDR3 loop: CASKPSESSYNEQFF. Here the CDR3 DNA reads TGTGCCAGCAAACCTAGCGAGAGCTCCTACAATGAGCAGTTCTTC.

This clonotype was seen only a few times. The chain has TRBV24-1 and TRBJ2-5; D gene ambiguous. Trimming removed 2 bases at V and 3 bases at J, with 6 bases between. CDR1 is KGHDR and CDR2 is SFDVKD in the germline V gene. CDR3 length: 13 amino acids. CDR3 loop: CATSDSLEETQYF. Written as DNA, the CDR3 is TGTGCCACCAGTGATTCCCTAGAAGAGACCCAGTACTTC.

The V call is TRBV7-9, the J call TRBJ2-3; no clear D. Trimming left V 0 bases short and J 4 bases short, with 11 bases between. Germline loops: CDR1 SEHNR, CDR2 FQNEAQ (reference sequence). The CDR3 loop spans 15 amino acids. For the CDR3, the DNA is TGTGCCAGCAGCTTAGCTCGGGCTGACCCAGATACGCAGTATTTT. This sequence encodes CASSLARADPDTQYF.

The V gene is TRBV27, the J gene TRBJ2-7; D may match TRBD1 or TRBD2 (5 bases each). This CDR3 region has 14 residues. Germline values: CDR1 MNHEY, CDR2 SMNVEV (reference sequence). Trimming stripped 1 base from V and 2 bases from J, with 9 bases between. The CDR3 nucleotides are TGTGCCAGCAGTTTATTTGTGGGGGCCTACGAGCAGTACTTC. The encoded protein is CASSLFVGAYEQYF.

This clonotype was counted only a few times. V usage is TRBV4-3 and J usage is TRBJ2-7, with D possibly TRBD2 on 5 matching bases. Germline values: CDR1 LGHNA, CDR2 YSLEER. The V gene lost 0 bases and the J gene lost 6 bases, with 18 bases spanning the gap. This CDR3 spans 16 amino acids. CDR3 DNA sequence: TGCGCCAGCAGCCAAGATACGCACCGGGGTGAGGTCGAGCAGTACTTC. Protein: CASSQDTHRGEVEQYF.

J is TRBJ2-1 and V is TRBV11-2; D gene ambiguous. The CDR3 contains 13 residues. With 9 bases removed from V and 0 bases from J, the gap between germline ends came to 9 bases. Germline V gene data show CDR1 as SGHAT and CDR2 as FQNNGV. Here the CDR3 reads CASLPSSYNEQFF. In nucleotides, the CDR3 is TGTGCCAGTTTGCCGAGCTCCTACAATGAGCAGTTCTTC.

The chain carries TRBV18 and TRBJ1-5, with D unclear. The germline V gene encodes CDR1 KGHSH and CDR2 LQKENI. CDR3 length: 12 amino acids. Trimming pared 3 bases from V and 6 bases from J, leaving 6 bases between. CDR3 in amino acids: CASSPWGQPQHF. The CDR3 nucleotides are TGTGCCAGCTCACCTTGGGGTCAGCCCCAGCATTTT.

This CDR3 is CAWRFGGWTEAFF. Written as DNA, the CDR3 is TGTGCCTGGAGATTTGGGGGCTGGACTGAAGCTTTCTTT. V and J are TRBV30 and TRBJ1-1, with D possibly matching TRBD1 (6 bases). Trimming took 3 bases from V and 5 from J, leaving 13 bases between them. Germline CDR1 reads GTSNPN; CDR2 reads SVGIG (reference sequence). The CDR3 loop spans 13 amino acids.

The V and J genes are TRBV4-3 and TRBJ2-7; tentative D call: TRBD2 (5 bases). CDR3 size: 18 residues. From germline, CDR1 is LGHNA and CDR2 YSLEER. V lost 0 bases to trimming and J lost 2 bases, with 20 bases between them. For the CDR3, the DNA is TGCGCCAGCAGCCAAGAGAACCCCAAAAGCGGAGGTACCTACGAGCAGTACTTC. It translates to CASSQENPKSGGTYEQYF.

The chain is built from TRBV20-1 and TRBJ2-1, with D perhaps TRBD2 (5 bases). The V gene's germline CDR1 is DFQATT and CDR2 SNEGSKA (reference sequence). V was pared by 0 bases and J by 12 bases, with 18 bases between. The CDR3 is 14 amino acids. The CDR3 nucleotides read TGCAGTGCTAGAGATTGGGCGGCCGGGGTGGGGCAGTTCTTC. This codes for CSARDWAAGVGQFF.

The chain uses TRBV29-1 and TRBJ1-1; D unclear. Germline values: CDR1 SQVTM, CDR2 ANQGSEA. V was clipped by 7 bases and J by 0 bases, with 15 bases between them. This CDR3 spans 14 amino acids. The CDR3 DNA reads as TGCAGCGCTGACCCCCAGGATATGAACACTGAAGCTTTCTTT. Its protein is CSADPQDMNTEAFF. Full variable domain (rest looked up from reference TRBV29-1 and TRBJ1-1): SAVISQKPSRDICQRGTSLTIQCQVDSQVTMMFWYRQQPGQSLTLIATANQGSEATYESGFVIDKFPISRPNLTFSTLTVSNMSPEDSSIYLCSADPQDMNTEAFFGQGTRLTVV.

The V gene is TRBV5-1, the J gene TRBJ1-4; TRBD1 agrees at 8 bases. The CDR3 has 16 residues. Germline CDR1 SGHRS, CDR2 YFSETQ. With V trimmed by 4 bases and J by 5 bases, 10 bases remained unmatched. This chain's CDR3 is CASSEDREVLNEKLFF. The CDR3 nucleotides read TGCGCCAGCAGCGAGGACAGGGAGGTTTTAAATGAAAAACTGTTTTTT.

The chain links TRBV25-1 to TRBJ2-1; D may correspond to TRBD1 or TRBD2 (5 bases each). Per the germline V gene, CDR1 is MGHDK and CDR2 is SYGVNS. The CDR3 is 14 residues long. V was cut by 3 bases and J by 7 bases, with 13 bases left in between. CDR3 DNA: TGTGCCAGCAGTGATCTGAGGGGCAGGAATGAGCAGTTCTTC. Translation gives CASSDLRGRNEQFF.

The chain has TRBV12-5 and TRBJ2-5; 13 nucleotides agree with TRBD2. Per the germline V gene, CDR1 is LGHNT and CDR2 is FRNRAP. The ends lost 11 bases at V and 9 bases at J; junction bases unmatched: 6. There are 12 residues in the CDR3. CDR3 sequence (DNA): TGTGCTGGGGAGACTAGCGGGAGGCCCCAGTACTTC. Translated, it gives CAGETSGRPQYF. Filled out from reference TRBV12-5 and TRBJ2-5, the complete variable domain reads DARVTQTPRHKVTEMGQEVTMRCQPILGHNTVFWYRQTMMQGLELLAYFRNRAPLDDSGMPKDRFSAEMPDATLATLKIQPSEPRDSAVYFCAGETSGRPQYFGPGTRLLVL.

This chain uses TRBV4-3 with TRBJ1-3, with no clear D. Trimming stripped 6 bases from V and 0 bases from J, with 9 bases between. Germline-derived CDR1 and CDR2 are LGHNA and YSLEER. CDR3 length: 14 amino acids. The CDR3: CASREGSSGNTIYF. In DNA form, the CDR3 reads TGCGCCAGCAGAGAAGGAAGCTCTGGAAACACCATATATTTT.

This clonotype has only one observation. The J gene is TRBJ1-4, the V gene TRBV6-5; weak D call: TRBD1 (6 bases). V gave up 4 bases and J gave up 8 bases, with 20 bases separating them. This CDR3 has 16 residues. The germline V gene has CDR1 MNHEY and CDR2 SVGAGI. CDR3 bases: TGTGCCAGCAGTTTCACCTCCGGTACAGGGTTAGAAAAACTGTTTTTT. Translation gives CASSFTSGTGLEKLFF.

The V call is TRBV7-6, the J call TRBJ2-7, with TRBD1 as a possible D gene (6 bases). Germline CDR1 is SGHVS and CDR2 is FNYEAQ. This CDR3 has 14 amino acids. V dropped 3 bases and J dropped 4 bases, with 13 bases sitting between them. The CDR3 spells CASSFTSQGYEQYF. Written as DNA, the CDR3 is TGTGCCAGCAGCTTCACCTCTCAGGGGTACGAGCAGTACTTC. The full variable domain, in which reference TRBV7-6 and TRBJ2-7 provide the parts outside the CDR3, is GAGVSQSPRYKVTKRGQDVALRCDPISGHVSLYWYRQALGQGPEFLTYFNYEAQQDKSGLPNDRFSAERPEGSISTLTIQRTEQRDSAMYRCASSFTSQGYEQYFGPGTRLTVT.

V and J are TRBV7-2 and TRBJ2-7, with 8 bases matching TRBD1. Per germline, CDR1 SGHTA and CDR2 FQGNSA. Trimming cost V 5 bases and J 6 bases; bases outside gene matches: 12. The CDR3 has 15 amino acids. As DNA, the CDR3 is TGTGCCAGCAGCCAAACGGACAGGGTGTCCATCGAGCAGTACTTC. This codes for CASSQTDRVSIEQYF.

The rearrangement uses TRBV7-9 and TRBJ1-2; D ambiguous. The CDR3 loop spans 13 amino acids. Germline V gives CDR1 SEHNR, CDR2 FQNEAQ (reference sequence). Between the trimmed V and J ends, which lost 1 base and 0 bases, there was a span of 3 bases. The CDR3 reads CASSLESNYGYTF. CDR3 DNA: TGTGCCAGCAGCTTAGAGTCTAACTATGGCTACACCTTC.